This TCR beta chain originates from a study of T cells in Graves' hyperthyroidism and ophthalmopathy. Background on the study: Once the initial diagnosis was made, peripheral blood was obtained before any treatment.

V lost 0 bases to trimming and J lost 0 bases, with 13 bases between them. CDR1 GTSNPN and CDR2 SVGIG come from the germline V gene (reference sequence). The CDR3 sequence is 16 residues long. Ophthalmopathy cases met thresholds of Clinical Activity Score at least 3, NOSPECS grade at least 4 and duration under 3 months. Lactation, pregnancy, other autoimmune disease or uncontrolled infection led to exclusion of patients. Clinical symptoms, serum thyroxine and TRAb, thyroid ultrasound and orbital computed tomography together formed the diagnostic basis. The CDR3 regions of TCR beta were amplified from RNA transcripts. The TCR CDR3 was amplified in a first-round RT-PCR using the HTBI primer set. TCRdb passed the multiplex PCR reads through MiXCR, listing each CDR3 protein once. The sample yields 640,000 or so distinct CDR3 sequences, approximately 15% seen once.

The receptor's source is a woman aged 18-30 years with Graves' ophthalmopathy. The chain combines TRBV30 with TRBJ2-3; D not certain. The sample consisted of blood. In DNA, the CDR3 is TGTGCCTGGAGTGTACTGCTACCCACTAGCACAGATACGCAGTATTTT. It encodes CAWSVLLPTSTDTQYF.